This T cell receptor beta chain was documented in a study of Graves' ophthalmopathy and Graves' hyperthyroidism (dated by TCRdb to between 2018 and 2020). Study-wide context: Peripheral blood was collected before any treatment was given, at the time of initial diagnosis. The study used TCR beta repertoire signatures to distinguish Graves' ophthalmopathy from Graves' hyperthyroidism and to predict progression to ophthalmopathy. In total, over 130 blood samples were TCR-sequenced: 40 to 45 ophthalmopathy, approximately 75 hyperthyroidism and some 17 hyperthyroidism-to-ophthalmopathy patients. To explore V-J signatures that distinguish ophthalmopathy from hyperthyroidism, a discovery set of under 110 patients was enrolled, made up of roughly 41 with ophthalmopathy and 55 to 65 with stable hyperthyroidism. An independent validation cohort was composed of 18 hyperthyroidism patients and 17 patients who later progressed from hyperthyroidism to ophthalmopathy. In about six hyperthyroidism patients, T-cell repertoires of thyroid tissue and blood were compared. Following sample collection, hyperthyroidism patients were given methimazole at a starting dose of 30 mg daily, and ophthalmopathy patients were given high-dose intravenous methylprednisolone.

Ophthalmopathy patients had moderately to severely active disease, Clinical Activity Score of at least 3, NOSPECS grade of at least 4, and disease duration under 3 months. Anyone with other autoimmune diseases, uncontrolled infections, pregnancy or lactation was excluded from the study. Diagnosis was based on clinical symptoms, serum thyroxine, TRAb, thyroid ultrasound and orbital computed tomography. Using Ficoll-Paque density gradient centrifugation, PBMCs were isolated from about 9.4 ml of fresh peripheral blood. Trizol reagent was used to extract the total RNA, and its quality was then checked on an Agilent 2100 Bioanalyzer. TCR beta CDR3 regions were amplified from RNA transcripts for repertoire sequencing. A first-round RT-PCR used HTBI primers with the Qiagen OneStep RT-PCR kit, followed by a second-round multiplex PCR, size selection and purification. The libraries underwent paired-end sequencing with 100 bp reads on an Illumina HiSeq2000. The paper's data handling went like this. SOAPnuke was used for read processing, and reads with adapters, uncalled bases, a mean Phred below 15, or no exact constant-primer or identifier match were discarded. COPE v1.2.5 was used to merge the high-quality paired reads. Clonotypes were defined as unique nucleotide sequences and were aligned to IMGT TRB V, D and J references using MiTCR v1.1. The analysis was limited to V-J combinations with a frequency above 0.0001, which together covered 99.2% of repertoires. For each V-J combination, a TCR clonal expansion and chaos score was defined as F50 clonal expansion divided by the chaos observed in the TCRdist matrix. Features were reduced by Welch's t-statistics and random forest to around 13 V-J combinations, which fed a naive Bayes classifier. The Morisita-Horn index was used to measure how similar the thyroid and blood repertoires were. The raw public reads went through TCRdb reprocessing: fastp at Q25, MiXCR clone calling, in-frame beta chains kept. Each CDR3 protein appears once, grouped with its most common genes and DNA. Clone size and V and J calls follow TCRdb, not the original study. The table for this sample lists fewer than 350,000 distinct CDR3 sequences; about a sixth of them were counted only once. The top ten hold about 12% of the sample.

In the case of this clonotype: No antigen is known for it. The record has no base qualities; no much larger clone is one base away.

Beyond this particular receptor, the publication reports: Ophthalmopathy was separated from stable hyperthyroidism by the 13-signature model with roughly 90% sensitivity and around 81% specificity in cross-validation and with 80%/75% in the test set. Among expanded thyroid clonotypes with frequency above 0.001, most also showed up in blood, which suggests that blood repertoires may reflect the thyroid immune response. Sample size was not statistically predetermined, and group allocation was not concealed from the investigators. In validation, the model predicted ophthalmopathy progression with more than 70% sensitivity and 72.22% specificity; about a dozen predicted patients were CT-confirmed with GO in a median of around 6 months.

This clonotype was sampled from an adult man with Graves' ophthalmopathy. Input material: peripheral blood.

The CDR3 here reads CASSSGTALGSYGYTF. The bases are TGTGCCAGCAGTTCCGGGACAGCTTTAGGAAGTTATGGCTACACCTTC. The chain couples TRBV11-2 to TRBJ1-2; 7 bases in between match TRBD1. The cysteine opens and the phenylalanine closes a CDR3 of 16 amino acids. The retained sequence is limited to the CDR3, 48 bases, with the frame set at the first base. V lost 6 bases and J lost 5 bases, and the count of bases not matched to a germline gene is 15. Looking up the germline V gene yields CDR1 SGHAT and CDR2 FQNNGV.